This TCR beta chain was captured in a study of cytomegalovirus exposure and HLA in healthy donors (dated by TCRdb to 2016 to 2017). About the full investigation: A later analysis indicated that the roughly 130 validation repertoires were generated on the platform also employed for the approximately 700 repertoires of the first cohort. The study aimed to test whether cataloging public T cell receptors could reveal signatures of past pathogen exposure. A separate validation cohort of 100 to 150 different subjects was used in addition to the approximately 700-subject first cohort. The study combined high-throughput TCR immunosequencing, statistical association of individual TCRs with disease status, and machine learning to predict cytomegalovirus infection status.

Separate from the approximately 670-subject first cohort, the validation cohort of around 130 subjects was the group to which the donors belonged. Study-wide findings and limitations: Across donors, most TCR sequences were observed very rarely, whereas some public TCRs were present in many individuals. The classifier was reported to diagnose cytomegalovirus status with high specificity and sensitivity in both the original cohort and the validation cohort. A total of 164 TCR beta chains were listed by the study as associated with cytomegalovirus. The validation cohort had no HLA typing available for a later analysis, so co-occurrence within that cohort was assessed over all 120 or so repertoires. A later analysis found that TCRs clustered in the first cohort also tended to co-occur in the 100 to 150 validation repertoires, with about 94% of cluster scores above 0. It was suggested by the authors that the approach could potentially be generalized to other disease states and immunological phenotypes. A few of the identified cytomegalovirus-associated TCR beta chains were confirmed in vitro to be specific for cytomegalovirus antigens.

Concerning this clone: No antigen is known for it. No qualities accompany the bases; no much larger clone lies one base away.

Libraries were made using the immunoSEQ multiplex PCR assay. As for the original processing: A statistical classification framework was developed to diagnose cytomegalovirus status using the catalog of TCR beta chain sequences. This immuneACCESS table, as held by TCRdb, lists in-frame sequences with V and J called but not all clones. Of the missing ones, under half trace to an unresolved V gene in checked studies; the others have no known cause. Clonal size and the V and J genes are those of that table, whereas D and trimming came from the DNA. The sample contains about 160,000 clones, roughly 84% of them found a single time. The ten largest clones add up to roughly 10% of the sample. The CDR3, from cysteine to phenylalanine, totals 14 residues. Just the 42-base CDR3 DNA is kept, in frame starting at base 1. The junction shows trimming of 3 bases on V and 7 bases on J, and the gene matches do not reach 7 bases of it. The germline V gene sets CDR1 to SGHAT and CDR2 to FQNNGV.

The material sequenced was PBMCs. This chain joins TRBV11-2 to TRBJ1-2, with TRBD1 matching 8 junction bases. The TCR originated in a man between 25 and 39 years old in good health and CMV-seropositive. The DNA sequence reads TGTGCCAGCAGCTTCGAGACAGGGGAAGTTGGCTACACCTTC. This sequence encodes CASSFETGEVGYTF. Joined to the reference TRBV11-2 and TRBJ1-2 proteins, this CDR3 gives the full variable domain: EAGVAQSPRYKIIEKRQSVAFWCNPISGHATLYWYQQILGQGPKLLIQFQNNGVVDDSQLPKDRFSAERLKGVDSTLKIQPAKLEDSAVYLCASSFETGEVGYTFGSGTRLTVV.